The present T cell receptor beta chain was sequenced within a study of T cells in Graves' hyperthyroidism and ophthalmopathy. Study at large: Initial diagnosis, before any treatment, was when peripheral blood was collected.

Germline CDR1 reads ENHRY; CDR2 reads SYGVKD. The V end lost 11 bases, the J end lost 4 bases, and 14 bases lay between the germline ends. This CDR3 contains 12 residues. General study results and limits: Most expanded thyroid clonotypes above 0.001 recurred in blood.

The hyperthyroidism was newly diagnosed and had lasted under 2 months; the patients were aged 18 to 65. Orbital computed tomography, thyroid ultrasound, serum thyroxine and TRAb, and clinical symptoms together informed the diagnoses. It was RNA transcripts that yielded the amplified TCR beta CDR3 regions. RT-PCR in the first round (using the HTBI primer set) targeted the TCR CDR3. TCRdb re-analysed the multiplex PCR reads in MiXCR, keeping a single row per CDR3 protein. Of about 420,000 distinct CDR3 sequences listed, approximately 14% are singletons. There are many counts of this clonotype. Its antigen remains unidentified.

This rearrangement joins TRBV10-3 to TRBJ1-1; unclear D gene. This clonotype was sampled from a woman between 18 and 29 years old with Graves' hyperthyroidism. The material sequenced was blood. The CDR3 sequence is CAARGVGTEAFF. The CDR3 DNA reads TGTGCCGCCCGGGGAGTGGGCACTGAAGCTTTCTTT.